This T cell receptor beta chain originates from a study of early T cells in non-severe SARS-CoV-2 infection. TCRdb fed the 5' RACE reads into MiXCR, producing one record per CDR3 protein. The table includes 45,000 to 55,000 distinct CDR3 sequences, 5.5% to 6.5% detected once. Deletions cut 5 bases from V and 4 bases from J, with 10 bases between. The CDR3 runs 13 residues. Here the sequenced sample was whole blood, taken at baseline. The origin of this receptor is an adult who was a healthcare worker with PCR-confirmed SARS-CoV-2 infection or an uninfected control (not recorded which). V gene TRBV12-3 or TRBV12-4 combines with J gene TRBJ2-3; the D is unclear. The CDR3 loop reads CASSLSRADTQYF. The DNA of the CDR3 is TGTGCCAGCAGTCTGTCTAGGGCAGATACGCAGTATTTT.